This is a list of T cell receptor beta chains from one sample in a study of blood T cell repertoires in COVID-19. Generated by immunoSEQ multiplex PCR, the TCRdb table keeps only in-frame clones and is missing some. This table holds 150,000 to 200,000 clones, about 87% found once. Sequencing was carried out using peripheral blood. Receptor source: a man aged 60 to 75 with acute or convalescent COVID-19. CDR3s include the opening cysteine and the closing phenylalanine or tryptophan. Each record gives: D gene, V gene, clone size, J gene, CDR3 DNA, CDR3 protein. The D gene is left open where the match is weak. The listing skips clone size in some rows; elsewhere it reads once, few, many or a size class.

d_call: NA
v_call: TRBV29-1
clone_size: NA
j_call: TRBJ2-2
cdr3_nt: TGCAGCGGGGGGGAGACCGGGGAGCTGTTTTTT
cdr3_aa: CSGGETGELFF

d_call: NA
v_call: TRBV11-3
clone_size: NA
j_call: TRBJ2-5
cdr3_nt: TGTGCCAGCAGCCGGGGTAGTCAAGAGACCCAGTACTTC
cdr3_aa: CASSRGSQETQYF

d_call: NA
v_call: TRBV6-5
clone_size: NA
j_call: TRBJ1-1
cdr3_nt: TGTGCCAGCAGTTACTCGAGACTATACACTGAAGCTTTCTTT
cdr3_aa: CASSYSRLYTEAFF

d_call: NA
v_call: TRBV12-3/TRBV12-4
clone_size: NA
j_call: TRBJ1-4
cdr3_nt: TGTGCCAGCAGTTTGACGGAGAATATGTCCCTGTTTTTT
cdr3_aa: CASSLTENMSLFF

d_call: NA
v_call: TRBV2
clone_size: NA
j_call: TRBJ1-4
cdr3_nt: TGTGCCAGCAGGTTCGGCGGGTCTGAAAAACTGTTTTTT
cdr3_aa: CASRFGGSEKLFF

d_call: TRBD2
v_call: TRBV9
clone_size: NA
j_call: TRBJ2-1
cdr3_nt: TGTGCCAGCAACGGCGGGGGGCTCTCCTACAATGAGCAGTTCTTC
cdr3_aa: CASNGGGLSYNEQFF

d_call: NA
v_call: TRBV11-3
clone_size: NA
j_call: TRBJ2-7
cdr3_nt: TGTGCCAGCAGCTTAAGAGCTTCGGCCTACGAGCAGTACTTC
cdr3_aa: CASSLRASAYEQYF

d_call: NA
v_call: TRBV5-6
clone_size: NA
j_call: TRBJ1-2
cdr3_nt: TGTGCCAGCAGCTCTTCGGGGGGTGGCTACACCTTC
cdr3_aa: CASSSSGGGYTF

d_call: NA
v_call: TRBV6-1
clone_size: once
j_call: TRBJ2-1
cdr3_nt: TGTGCCAGCAGTGCCGGGACAGGTAAAGCGGGATCCTCCTACAATGAGCAGTTCTTC
cdr3_aa: CASSAGTGKAGSSYNEQFF

d_call: NA
v_call: TRBV6-1
clone_size: NA
j_call: TRBJ2-4
cdr3_nt: TGTGCCAGCAGTGAAGCCCACAAGGGGGACATTCAGTACTTC
cdr3_aa: CASSEAHKGDIQYF

d_call: NA
v_call: TRBV11-1
clone_size: NA
j_call: TRBJ1-2
cdr3_nt: TGTGCCAGCAGCGCCTGGTCGGGGGCTAACTATGGCTACACCTTC
cdr3_aa: CASSAWSGANYGYTF

d_call: TRBD1
v_call: TRBV5-1
clone_size: NA
j_call: TRBJ2-1
cdr3_nt: TGCGCCAGCAGCTTTCAGGACAGGTCGACTACCTTATACAATGAGCAGTTCTTC
cdr3_aa: CASSFQDRSTTLYNEQFF

d_call: TRBD1
v_call: TRBV27
clone_size: NA
j_call: TRBJ2-2
cdr3_nt: TGTGCCAGCAGGGGACAGGGGTACACCGGGGAGCTGTTTTTT
cdr3_aa: CASRGQGYTGELFF

d_call: TRBD1
v_call: TRBV19
clone_size: NA
j_call: TRBJ1-6
cdr3_nt: TGTGCCAGTAGTATAGGACAGGGTTTCGGGCACTATAATTCACCCCTCCACTTT
cdr3_aa: CASSIGQGFGHYNSPLHF

d_call: TRBD1
v_call: TRBV30
clone_size: NA
j_call: TRBJ1-6
cdr3_nt: TGTGCCTGGAATTTTGACAGGGGGTCTTCACCCCTCCACTTT
cdr3_aa: CAWNFDRGSSPLHF

d_call: TRBD1
v_call: TRBV5-1
clone_size: NA
j_call: TRBJ2-3
cdr3_nt: TGCGCCAGCTATCGGGAGAGGACAGGGGGAGTTGGGACAGATACGCAGTATTTT
cdr3_aa: CASYRERTGGVGTDTQYF

d_call: TRBD2
v_call: TRBV2
clone_size: NA
j_call: TRBJ2-5
cdr3_nt: TGTGCCAGCAGTCGGACTAGCGTAGAGACCCAGTACTTC
cdr3_aa: CASSRTSVETQYF

d_call: TRBD1
v_call: TRBV5-5
clone_size: NA
j_call: TRBJ1-2
cdr3_nt: TGTGCCAGCAGCTTGGAACAGGGGGCTAGATATGGCTACACCTTC
cdr3_aa: CASSLEQGARYGYTF

d_call: TRBD1
v_call: TRBV5-1
clone_size: few
j_call: TRBJ1-2
cdr3_nt: TGCGCCAGCAGCCCGAATCTATCAGGGGGCTATGGCTACACCTTC
cdr3_aa: CASSPNLSGGYGYTF

d_call: NA
v_call: TRBV30
clone_size: NA
j_call: TRBJ1-2
cdr3_nt: TGTGCCTGGAGTGTCAGGGGCACCGCGGGCTACACCTTC
cdr3_aa: CAWSVRGTAGYTF

d_call: TRBD1
v_call: TRBV5-4
clone_size: NA
j_call: TRBJ1-2
cdr3_nt: TGTGCCAGCAGCCTAGACAGGGGCGCTAACTATGGCTACACCTTC
cdr3_aa: CASSLDRGANYGYTF

d_call: NA
v_call: TRBV30
clone_size: NA
j_call: TRBJ1-4
cdr3_nt: TGTGCCTGGATGCCCTTTGGGGGGGATTTTGCAACTAATGAAAAACTGTTTTTT
cdr3_aa: CAWMPFGGDFATNEKLFF

d_call: NA
v_call: TRBV5-5
clone_size: NA
j_call: TRBJ1-2
cdr3_nt: TGTGCCAGCAGCTTGGGAACTCGGGGCTATGGCTACACCTTC
cdr3_aa: CASSLGTRGYGYTF

d_call: TRBD1
v_call: TRBV29-1
clone_size: NA
j_call: TRBJ1-2
cdr3_nt: TGCAGCGTAGAGGGGGACAGGCGCTGGAATGGCTACACCTTC
cdr3_aa: CSVEGDRRWNGYTF

d_call: NA
v_call: TRBV19
clone_size: NA
j_call: TRBJ1-1
cdr3_nt: TGTGCCAGTAGTATTGTGCAGGGGAACACTGAAGCTTTCTTT
cdr3_aa: CASSIVQGNTEAFF

d_call: NA
v_call: TRBV29-1
clone_size: NA
j_call: TRBJ1-1
cdr3_nt: TGCAGCGTTGAAAGGGCGGGGTCCCCTGAAGCTTTCTTT
cdr3_aa: CSVERAGSPEAFF

d_call: TRBD1
v_call: TRBV24-1
clone_size: NA
j_call: TRBJ1-4
cdr3_nt: TGTGCCATCAGTGATGCGGGACAGGGGGATGAAAAACTGTTTTTT
cdr3_aa: CAISDAGQGDEKLFF

d_call: TRBD1
v_call: TRBV19
clone_size: few
j_call: TRBJ1-2
cdr3_nt: TGTGCCAGTAGTAACCCGGGACAGGGGACGGCTAACTATGGCTACACCTTC
cdr3_aa: CASSNPGQGTANYGYTF

d_call: NA
v_call: TRBV23-1
clone_size: NA
j_call: TRBJ1-5
cdr3_nt: TGCGCCAGCAGTCAATCGAGGAGGGACAATCAGCCCCAGCATTTT
cdr3_aa: CASSQSRRDNQPQHF

d_call: TRBD1
v_call: TRBV27
clone_size: NA
j_call: TRBJ1-5
cdr3_nt: TGTGCCAGCAGACAGGGGGCGTATAGCAATCAGCCCCAGCATTTT
cdr3_aa: CASRQGAYSNQPQHF

d_call: TRBD1
v_call: TRBV11-2
clone_size: NA
j_call: TRBJ1-2
cdr3_nt: TGTGCCAGCAGCCAGGACAGGGGGCTCTTCTCTGGTGGCTACACCTTC
cdr3_aa: CASSQDRGLFSGGYTF

d_call: NA
v_call: TRBV19
clone_size: NA
j_call: TRBJ1-1
cdr3_nt: TGTGCCAGTAGTTTCCAGAGGGACACTGAAGCTTTCTTT
cdr3_aa: CASSFQRDTEAFF

d_call: TRBD1
v_call: TRBV9
clone_size: few
j_call: TRBJ1-2
cdr3_nt: TGTGCCAGCAGCGTAGAATGGACAGGGGCTGGCTACACCTTC
cdr3_aa: CASSVEWTGAGYTF

d_call: NA
v_call: TRBV24-1
clone_size: NA
j_call: TRBJ2-1
cdr3_nt: TGTGCCACCAGTGATCGCGGGCCTTCTGGGGAGCAGTTCTTC
cdr3_aa: CATSDRGPSGEQFF

d_call: TRBD2
v_call: TRBV7-6
clone_size: NA
j_call: TRBJ2-1
cdr3_nt: TGTGCCAGCAGCTTAGTGGCGGGAGGGCCGGGCAATGAGCAGTTCTTC
cdr3_aa: CASSLVAGGPGNEQFF

d_call: NA
v_call: TRBV9
clone_size: NA
j_call: TRBJ1-1
cdr3_nt: TGTGCCAGCAGCATTAGCCCCTCGACTGAAGCTTTCTTT
cdr3_aa: CASSISPSTEAFF

d_call: NA
v_call: TRBV11-3
clone_size: NA
j_call: TRBJ2-2
cdr3_nt: TGTGCCAGCAGCTTAAGAGCCGGGGAGCTGTTTTTT
cdr3_aa: CASSLRAGELFF

d_call: NA
v_call: TRBV4-1
clone_size: few
j_call: TRBJ1-5
cdr3_nt: TGCGCCAGCAGCCAAGCCGTAGTTCGCTGGAATCAGCCCCAGCATTTT
cdr3_aa: CASSQAVVRWNQPQHF

d_call: TRBD1
v_call: TRBV7-9
clone_size: NA
j_call: TRBJ1-1
cdr3_nt: TGTGCCAGCAGCAAGGGACAGACCTTAGGGGACACTGAAGCTTTCTTT
cdr3_aa: CASSKGQTLGDTEAFF

d_call: TRBD1
v_call: TRBV11-3
clone_size: NA
j_call: TRBJ1-2
cdr3_nt: TGTGCCAGCAGCGCAACCGGGACAGGGGTTCCCTTGGCCTTC
cdr3_aa: CASSATGTGVPLAF

d_call: TRBD1
v_call: TRBV10-3
clone_size: NA
j_call: TRBJ1-6
cdr3_nt: TGTGCCATCCGTAGGACAGGGGATAATAATTCACCCCTCCACTTT
cdr3_aa: CAIRRTGDNNSPLHF

d_call: NA
v_call: TRBV4-2
clone_size: NA
j_call: TRBJ1-2
cdr3_nt: TGTGCCAGCAGCCAAGTCCGGCAGGGGCTTACTAACTATGGCTACACCTTC
cdr3_aa: CASSQVRQGLTNYGYTF

d_call: TRBD1
v_call: TRBV27
clone_size: NA
j_call: TRBJ1-3
cdr3_nt: TGTGCCAGCAGTCCAGGGACAGGAGCTGGAAACACCATATATTTT
cdr3_aa: CASSPGTGAGNTIYF

d_call: NA
v_call: TRBV18
clone_size: NA
j_call: TRBJ1-1
cdr3_nt: TGTGCCAGCTCACCCGTACAGGGTGCCATTGACACTGAAGCTTTCTTT
cdr3_aa: CASSPVQGAIDTEAFF

d_call: TRBD1
v_call: TRBV15
clone_size: NA
j_call: TRBJ1-2
cdr3_nt: TGTGCCACCAGCAGTCACTCGGGACAGTTTAACTATGGCTACACCTTC
cdr3_aa: CATSSHSGQFNYGYTF

d_call: NA
v_call: TRBV7-9
clone_size: NA
j_call: TRBJ1-1
cdr3_nt: TGTGCCAGCAGCCCCAAAGAGATGGCTTTCTTT
cdr3_aa: CASSPKEMAFF

d_call: TRBD1
v_call: TRBV29-1
clone_size: NA
j_call: TRBJ1-1
cdr3_nt: TGCAGCGTCAAGTCCCGGGACAGCCTGAACACTGAAGCTTTCTTT
cdr3_aa: CSVKSRDSLNTEAFF

d_call: TRBD2
v_call: TRBV10-3
clone_size: NA
j_call: TRBJ2-3
cdr3_nt: TGTGCCATCAGTGAGTTACTAGCGGATACGCAGTATTTT
cdr3_aa: CAISELLADTQYF